Below are 19 T cell receptor beta chains sequenced from a single sample in a study of shared clonotypes between healthy human individuals. Assay used: immunoSEQ multiplex PCR; TCRdb lists only in-frame clones, some missing. Altogether more than 900,000 clones are present, around 78% being singletons, with the ten largest covering under 0.8%. Specimen: memory CD4+ T cells from PBMCs. Subset meaning: CD45RA-negative fraction. All receptors derive from a man between 18 and 35 years old in good health. Some clones in this sample may be carry-over from other donors' samples.

The chain employs TRBV5-8 and TRBJ2-1; perhaps TRBD2 as D (6 bases). Trimming stripped 4 bases from V and 5 bases from J, with 16 bases between. The CDR3 sequence is 15 residues long. Germline CDR1 is SGHTS and CDR2 is YDEGEE. This CDR3 reads CASSRLGLFNNEQFF. The CDR3 nucleotides read TGTGCCAGCAGCCGACTTGGACTATTCAACAATGAGCAGTTCTTC.

The chain recombines TRBV10-3 with TRBJ2-7, with 10 positions matching TRBD2. V lost 6 bases and J lost 2; bases outside the gene matches: 4. Germline V gene data show CDR1 as ENHRY and CDR2 as SYGVKD. The length of the CDR3 is 14 residues. The CDR3 coding sequence is TGTGCCATCAGCCTAGCGGGAGCGGCCTACGAGCAGTACTTC. Protein product: CAISLAGAAYEQYF.

The chain recombines TRBV7-3 with TRBJ1-2; D gene unclear. This CDR3 spans 15 amino acids. Trimming removed 5 bases at V and 0 bases at J, with 13 bases between. Germline V lookup: CDR1 SGHTA, CDR2 FQGTGA. The chain's CDR3 is CASSPGSGANYGYTF. For the CDR3, the DNA is TGTGCCAGCAGCCCAGGATCAGGAGCTAACTATGGCTACACCTTC.

This clone was observed a few times. The rearrangement uses TRBV11-2 and TRBJ2-5, with a weak D call TRBD1 (6 bases). CDR1 is SGHAT, CDR2 FQNNGV, per germline. V dropped 1 base and J dropped 5 bases, with 14 bases sitting between them. This CDR3 region has 15 residues. The DNA of the CDR3 is TGTGCCAGCAGCTTAGTAGGGGGTCGGACGGAGACCCAGTACTTC. Encoded protein: CASSLVGGRTETQYF.

The rearrangement uses TRBV11-2 and TRBJ2-2, with D perhaps given as TRBD1 or TRBD2 (7 bases each). The CDR3 loop spans 16 amino acids. Trimming took off 1 base at V and 5 bases at J, with 14 bases between the two ends. Germline CDR1 reads SGHAT; CDR2 reads FQNNGV. This chain's CDR3 is CASSLAQGGSTGELFF. The CDR3 bases are TGTGCCAGCAGCTTAGCCCAGGGGGGGTCGACCGGGGAGCTGTTTTTT.

This chain uses TRBV19 with TRBJ2-7, with 10 bases aligning to TRBD1. The CDR3 runs to 15 residues. The V and J ends lost 3 bases and 3 bases, in that order; junction bases with no gene match: 5. CDR1 and CDR2 (germline): LNHDA, SQIVND (reference sequence). The CDR3 DNA is TGTGCCAGTAGTATCTGGGGGACAGGGGTCTACGAGCAGTACTTC. Protein product: CASSIWGTGVYEQYF.

Only a few counts were recorded for this clone. The V gene is TRBV6-5, the J gene TRBJ1-1; D is unresolved. V was trimmed by 9 bases and J by 7 bases, leaving 24 bases between them. This CDR3 has 15 amino acids. The V gene's germline CDR1 is MNHEY and CDR2 SVGAGI. CDR3 residues: CASTKHRAGDYEAFF. The CDR3 DNA follows: TGTGCCAGTACTAAGCATCGGGCAGGAGACTATGAAGCTTTCTTT.

In the case of this clone: The same CDR3 is also encoded by other DNA sequences in this sample. This chain links TRBV7-9 with TRBJ1-5, with D maybe TRBD1 (5 bases). Germline V gene data show CDR1 as SEHNR and CDR2 as FQNEAQ (reference sequence). V lost 1 base to trimming and J lost 6 bases, with 7 bases between them. The CDR3 is 13 amino acids. CDR3 bases: TGTGCCAGCAGCTTAGGTGGGGGTCAGCCCCAGCATTTT. It specifies CASSLGGGQPQHF.

The rearrangement links TRBV28 to TRBJ2-7; D is perhaps TRBD1 (5 bases). The CDR3 has 13 amino acids. V gave up 6 bases and J gave up 4 bases, with 13 bases separating them. Germline CDR1 and CDR2: MDHEN and SYDVKM. The CDR3 here is CASRGPGLYEQYF. CDR3 nucleotides: TGTGCCAGCAGGGGGCCAGGGCTTTACGAGCAGTACTTC.

This clone was counted once. V usage is TRBV5-1 and J usage is TRBJ2-2, with D maybe TRBD1 (6 bases). V lost 2 bases and J 6 bases, leaving 11 bases between the germline ends. Germline CDR1 and CDR2: SGHRS and YFSETQ. This CDR3 has 14 residues. The CDR3 region is CASSLGGSAGELFF. CDR3 coding DNA: TGCGCCAGCAGCTTAGGGGGAAGCGCCGGGGAGCTGTTTTTT.

The chain links TRBV4-2 to TRBJ2-2; D not certain. Germline V gene sequence: CDR1 LGHNA, CDR2 YNFKEQ. The CDR3 covers 16 residues. Trimming pared 0 bases from V and 0 bases from J, leaving 8 bases between. The CDR3 loop reads CASSQEVGANTGELFF. The CDR3 nucleotides read TGTGCCAGCAGCCAAGAGGTGGGCGCGAACACCGGGGAGCTGTTTTTT.

Of note for this clone: The sample carries other DNA sequences with the same CDR3. The rearrangement uses TRBV5-1 and TRBJ2-5; possibly TRBD1 or TRBD2 for D (5 bases each). The CDR3 consists of 14 residues. The V end was cut by 0 bases, the J end by 5 bases, with 11 bases between. CDR1 is SGHRS and CDR2 is YFSETQ in the germline V gene. CDR3 sequence: CASSLVGTGETQYF. The CDR3, as DNA: TGCGCCAGCAGCTTGGTGGGGACGGGCGAGACCCAGTACTTC.

This rearrangement joins TRBV7-3 to TRBJ2-3, with TRBD1 matching 9 bases. CDR1 and CDR2 (germline): SGHTA, FQGTGA. This CDR3 has 15 amino acids. V lost 5 bases, J lost 6 bases, and 9 bases stayed unmatched. The chain's CDR3 is CASSPNGQGTDTQYF. CDR3 bases: TGTGCCAGCAGCCCAAACGGACAGGGGACCGATACGCAGTATTTT.

The chain combines TRBV7-2 with TRBJ2-1; a possible D gene is TRBD2 (5 bases). Trimming pared 6 bases from V and 0 bases from J, leaving 18 bases between. Germline V gene lookup returns CDR1 SGHTA and CDR2 FQGNSA. CDR3 length: 17 residues. In DNA form, the CDR3 reads TGTGCCAGCAGACTAGGCCCGGCAACAAGCTCCTACAATGAGCAGTTCTTC. Its translation is CASRLGPATSSYNEQFF.

CDR3 residues: CASSRYSGEQGQPQHF. The CDR3 nucleotides are TGTGCCAGCAGTCGTTACTCAGGGGAGCAAGGTCAGCCCCAGCATTTT. The chain links TRBV4-2 to TRBJ1-5; TRBD1 might be the D (6 bases). Germline V gene lookup returns CDR1 LGHNA and CDR2 YNFKEQ. With 6 bases removed from V and 6 bases from J, the gap between germline ends came to 21 bases. The CDR3 has 16 amino acids.

The chain links TRBV5-6 to TRBJ2-5; no firm D call. Trimming cost V 4 bases and J 3 bases, with 4 bases left between them. Germline CDR1 SGHDT, CDR2 YYEEEE. This CDR3 is 11 amino acids long. The CDR3 is CASSREETQYF. CDR3 DNA sequence: TGTGCCAGCAGCAGGGAAGAGACCCAGTACTTC.

J is TRBJ1-5 and V is TRBV6-1, with unresolved D. The CDR3 runs to 13 residues. Germline loops: CDR1 MNHNS, CDR2 SASEGT. Trimming shortened V by 5 bases and J by 3 bases, and 8 bases separated the two germline ends. The CDR3 spells CASSSRSNQPQHF. CDR3 bases: TGTGCCAGCAGTTCCCGATCCAATCAGCCCCAGCATTTT.

The genes are TRBV15 and TRBJ2-3, with 10 bases aligning to TRBD2. The CDR3 spans 18 residues. Per germline, CDR1 LNHNV and CDR2 YYDKDF (reference sequence). Losses at the gene ends were 2 bases for V and 1 base for J; bases not matched to a gene: 9. The CDR3 sequence is CATSRWAIAGGGTDTQYF. For the CDR3, the DNA is TGTGCCACCAGCAGATGGGCAATAGCGGGAGGAGGCACAGATACGCAGTATTTT.

This clone was observed once. This chain links TRBV6-5 with TRBJ1-1, with 7 bases matching TRBD1. Germline V lookup: CDR1 MNHEY, CDR2 SVGAGI. This CDR3 comprises 14 residues. V lost 4 bases to trimming and J lost 10 bases; unmatched junction nucleotides: 12. The CDR3 here is CASSLLGGQPGAFF. CDR3 bases: TGTGCCAGCAGTTTACTCGGGGGACAGCCGGGAGCTTTCTTT.